What follows are 18 T cell receptor beta chains derived from one specimen sequenced in a study of blood T cell repertoires in COVID-19. Assay: immunoSEQ multiplex PCR; the TCRdb copy retains only in-frame clones and omits some. This table has roughly 90,000 clones, roughly 90% appearing once. The sample taken for sequencing was peripheral blood. These receptors all come from a human donor with active COVID-19. The donor label of this sample is uncertain.

V is TRBV28 and J is TRBJ2-7, with D unresolved. V was trimmed by 4 bases and J by 6 bases, leaving 16 bases between them. The germline V gene encodes CDR1 MDHEN and CDR2 SYDVKM. CDR3 length: 14 amino acids. CDR3 in DNA: TGTGCCAGCAGTTCCCGACTGAAGGCATCCGAGCAGTACTTC. Amino acid sequence: CASSSRLKASEQYF.

The CDR3 sequence is CASSFPSVSYNEQFF. The DNA for the CDR3 is TGTGCCAGCAGCTTCCCCAGTGTCTCCTACAATGAGCAGTTCTTC. The chain joins TRBV11-2 to TRBJ2-1; unclear D gene. Germline CDR1 is SGHAT and CDR2 is FQNNGV. The CDR3 spans 15 residues. The V and J ends lost 3 bases and 0 bases respectively, with 9 bases between them.

The chain couples TRBV19 to TRBJ2-7; 8 bases agree with TRBD2. Losses at the gene ends were 3 bases for V and 0 bases for J; bases not matched to a gene: 13. Germline values: CDR1 LNHDA, CDR2 SQIVND (reference sequence). This CDR3 is built from 18 residues. The CDR3 protein is CASSIQTPGLGISYEQYF. CDR3 bases: TGTGCCAGTAGTATTCAGACACCGGGACTAGGGATCTCCTACGAGCAGTACTTC.

CDR3 coding DNA: TGTGCCAGCAGCTTAAGGGGGGACAGGATCTACAATGAGCAGTTCTTC. Amino acid sequence: CASSLRGDRIYNEQFF. The V call is TRBV7-3, the J call TRBJ2-1; 8 nucleotides align to TRBD1. V gave up 1 base and J gave up 3 bases; unmatched junction bases: 5. In germline, CDR1 is SGHTA, CDR2 FQGTGA. This CDR3 region has 16 residues.

The V call is TRBV11-2, the J call TRBJ1-1; TRBD1 matches at 8 bases. The CDR3 is 18 amino acids. V was pared by 1 base and J by 0 bases, with 10 bases of the junction left unmatched. The germline CDR1 and CDR2 sequences are SGHAT and FQNNGV. Written as DNA, the CDR3 is TGTGCCAGCAGCTTAGTTGCGGGACAGGTTAAAATGAACACTGAAGCTTTCTTT. Residues: CASSLVAGQVKMNTEAFF.

The CDR3 sequence: CASSQTGGVGELFF. CDR3 sequence (DNA): TGTGCCAGCAGCCAAACAGGGGGTGTCGGGGAGCTGTTTTTT. V is TRBV3-1 (or the pseudogene TRBV3-2) and J is TRBJ2-2, with 8 bases aligning to TRBD1. Germline values: CDR1 LGHDT, CDR2 YNNKEL (reference sequence). The CDR3 is 14 amino acids. V gave up 2 bases and J gave up 7 bases; unmatched junction bases: 3.

The chain uses TRBV6-4 and TRBJ2-2, with 7 nucleotides matching TRBD1. The CDR3 sequence is 14 residues long. The germline V gene encodes CDR1 MRHNA and CDR2 SNTAGT. J was trimmed by 6 bases and V by 0 bases; bases with no gene match: 1. CDR3 sequence (DNA): TGTGCCAGCAGTGACTCTACAGGGGCCGGGGAGCTGTTTTTT. Protein: CASSDSTGAGELFF.

This clone was observed a single time. V is TRBV14 and J is TRBJ2-7; D remains ambiguous. With 2 bases removed from V and 5 bases from J, the gap between germline ends came to 16 bases. From germline, CDR1 is SGHDN and CDR2 FVKESK. CDR3 length: 15 residues. The CDR3 bases are TGTGCCAGCAGCCAACACACCGTTGATTGGCACGAGCAGTACTTC. Protein product: CASSQHTVDWHEQYF. Full variable domain (rest looked up from reference TRBV14 and TRBJ2-7): EAGVTQFPSHSVIEKGQTVTLRCDPISGHDNLYWYRRVMGKEIKFLLHFVKESKQDESGMPNNRFLAERTGGTYSTLKVQPAELEDSGVYFCASSQHTVDWHEQYFGPGTRLTVT.

The chain is built from TRBV6-2 or TRBV6-3 and TRBJ2-3; D might be TRBD2 (5 bases). Trimming cost V 2 bases and J 7 bases, with 10 bases left between them. The V gene's germline CDR1 is MNHEY and CDR2 SVGEGT. There are 13 residues in the CDR3. The CDR3 DNA is TGTGCCAGCAGTTACCAGGAGGCGTATACGCAGTATTTT. Amino acids: CASSYQEAYTQYF.

The chain recombines TRBV19 with TRBJ1-2; the D is unclear. The germline V gene encodes CDR1 LNHDA and CDR2 SQIVND (reference sequence). This CDR3 region has 12 residues. V was pared by 9 bases and J by 4 bases, with 12 bases between. The CDR3 bases are TGTGCCAGCGGAGCAGCGCTCTATGGCTACACCTTC. As protein: CASGAALYGYTF.

V usage is TRBV25-1 and J usage is TRBJ2-7; TRBD1 is a possible D gene (5 bases). CDR1 is MGHDK and CDR2 is SYGVNS in the germline V gene. This CDR3 is 14 amino acids long. The ends were cut back, 1 base at V and 4 bases at J, with 11 bases in the middle. CDR3 loop: CASSESNRLYEQYF. DNA of the CDR3: TGTGCCAGCAGTGAATCCAACAGGCTGTACGAGCAGTACTTC.

The V gene is TRBV4-3, the J gene TRBJ2-5; D might be TRBD2 (6 bases). CDR1 is LGHNA, CDR2 YSLEER, per germline. This CDR3 has 15 amino acids. With 2 bases removed from V and 4 bases from J, the gap between germline ends came to 14 bases. CDR3 residues: CASSQTSYGRETQYF. The CDR3 coding sequence is TGCGCCAGCAGCCAAACTAGCTATGGAAGAGAGACCCAGTACTTC.

CDR3 residues: CASRPGVTYEQYF. CDR3 bases: TGTGCCAGCAGGCCGGGAGTAACCTACGAGCAGTACTTC. This chain joins TRBV28 and TRBJ2-7, with D possibly being TRBD2 (6 bases). This CDR3 is 13 amino acids long. Germline V gene data show CDR1 as MDHEN and CDR2 as SYDVKM. V was cut by 6 bases and J by 2 bases, with 11 bases left in between. The full variable domain, with the rest looked up from reference TRBV28 and TRBJ2-7, is DVKVTQSSRYLVKRTGEKVFLECVQDMDHENMFWYRQDPGLGLRLIYFSYDVKMKEKGDIPEGYSVSREKKERFSLILESASTNQTSMYLCASRPGVTYEQYFGPGTRLTVT.

In the case of this clone: Other DNA sequences in the sample encode the same CDR3. The rearrangement links TRBV5-4 to TRBJ1-2; 8 positions match TRBD1. This CDR3 spans 13 amino acids. Unmatched junction bases numbered 4, after V lost 4 bases and J lost 5 bases. Germline-derived CDR1 and CDR2 are SGHNT and YYREEE (reference sequence). The chain's CDR3 is CASSLDRDYGYTF. DNA of the CDR3: TGTGCCAGCAGCCTGGACAGGGATTATGGCTACACCTTC.

This chain uses TRBV5-4 with TRBJ1-1; TRBD1 is a possible D gene (6 bases). The CDR3 totals 14 residues. The germline V gene has CDR1 SGHNT and CDR2 YYREEE (reference sequence). Trimming removed 3 bases from V and 2 bases from J, with 11 bases in between. The DNA for the CDR3 is TGTGCCAGCAGCTGGACGACAGGAAACACTGAAGCTTTCTTT. It is translated as CASSWTTGNTEAFF.

In DNA form, the CDR3 reads TGTGCCAGCAGCCTGACAGGGGGCTCCTACGAGCAGTACTTC. It specifies CASSLTGGSYEQYF. This chain uses TRBV19 with TRBJ2-7, with 9 bases identical to TRBD1. Germline-derived CDR1 and CDR2 are LNHDA and SQIVND (reference sequence). Germline trimming cut 9 bases from V and 0 bases from J; bases unmatched to any gene: 6. This CDR3 is built from 14 residues.

J is TRBJ1-6 and V is TRBV3-1 (or the pseudogene TRBV3-2); TRBD1 is a possible D gene (6 bases). The CDR3 sequence is 17 residues long. V gave up 1 base and J gave up 7 bases, with 17 bases separating them. Per germline, CDR1 LGHDT and CDR2 YNNKEL (reference sequence). CDR3 DNA: TGTGCCAGCAGCCAAGTCCCATCCGGGACACTCAATTCACCCCTCCACTTT. It is translated as CASSQVPSGTLNSPLHF.

V is TRBV7-2 and J is TRBJ2-7; 10 bases match TRBD2. From germline, CDR1 is SGHTA and CDR2 FQGNSA. After removal of 4 bases from V and 4 bases from J, the junction contained 1 base not matched to a gene. There are 13 residues in the CDR3. The DNA for the CDR3 is TGTGCCAGCAGCTCGACTAGCGGGTACGAGCAGTACTTC. The encoded protein is CASSSTSGYEQYF.